A selection of T cell receptor beta chains follows, all from one sample in a study of T cells in Graves' hyperthyroidism and ophthalmopathy. TCRdb analysed the multiplex PCR reads with MiXCR anew, one entry per CDR3 protein. In the table there are fewer than 500,000 distinct CDR3 sequences, about 13% of which are singletons. The sequenced sample was blood. The receptors come from a man in his thirties or forties with Graves' hyperthyroidism that later progressed to Graves' ophthalmopathy. The CDR3 runs from the conserved cysteine through the conserved F or W. A D gene is named only where the DNA matches it firmly. The size entry is marked missing in some rows and otherwise reads once, few, many or a size class.

TRBJ2-5,.,TRBV29-1,few,CSVVGQGETQYF,TGCAGCGTCGTCGGGCAGGGGGAGACCCAGTACTTC
TRBJ2-5,.,TRBV15,.,CATSSGGADRETQYF,TGTGCCACCAGCAGTGGGGGGGCCGATCGAGAGACCCAGTACTTC
TRBJ1-1,.,TRBV11-2,many,CASSLRQDRTEAFF,TGTGCCAGCAGCTTAAGGCAGGATCGTACCGAAGCTTTCTTT
TRBJ2-1,.,TRBV2,many,CASRLKEQFF,TGTGCCAGCAGATTAAAGGAGCAGTTCTTC
TRBJ1-5,TRBD1,TRBV12-3/TRBV12-4,many,CASSLEGQGYQPQHF,TGTGCCAGCAGTTTAGAGGGACAGGGTTATCAGCCCCAGCATTTT
TRBJ2-7,.,TRBV7-9,.,CASSERRVYEQYF,TGTGCCAGCAGTGAGAGGAGGGTCTACGAGCAGTACTTC
TRBJ1-5,.,TRBV4-1,once,CASSHGAGRGNQPQHF,TGCGCCAGCAGCCATGGGGCCGGCCGGGGGAATCAGCCCCAGCATTTT
TRBJ2-7,.,TRBV11-3,many,CASSFEVGLSVYEQYF,TGTGCCAGCAGCTTCGAAGTTGGTTTATCTGTCTACGAGCAGTACTTC
TRBJ2-2,.,TRBV7-6,many,CASSGDSAGELFF,TGTGCCAGCAGCGGGGACTCCGCCGGGGAGCTGTTTTTT
TRBJ2-1,.,TRBV18,.,CASSPPSKGDNEQFF,TGTGCCAGCTCACCACCGTCGAAGGGGGACAATGAGCAGTTCTTC
TRBJ1-1,.,TRBV10-3,.,CAISAGTYLNTEAFF,TGTGCCATCAGTGCCGGGACGTATCTGAACACTGAAGCTTTCTTT
TRBJ2-7,.,TRBV7-2,many,CASSRQVFYEQYF,TGTGCCAGCAGCCGACAGGTTTTCTACGAGCAGTACTTC
TRBJ2-3,TRBD1,TRBV9,.,CASSPRQGGPDTQYF,TGTGCCAGCAGCCCTAGACAGGGTGGTCCAGATACGCAGTATTTT
TRBJ2-2,.,TRBV2,many,CASSLLYTGELFF,TGTGCCAGCAGCCTACTGTACACCGGGGAGCTGTTTTTT
TRBJ2-1,TRBD2,TRBV11-3,many,CASSSVSSGGAYNEQFF,TGTGCCAGCAGCTCCGTCTCTAGCGGGGGGGCTTACAATGAGCAGTTCTTC
TRBJ1-1,TRBD1,TRBV7-9,many,CASSSGTVRNTEAFF,TGTGCCAGCAGCTCAGGGACAGTTAGGAACACTGAAGCTTTCTTT
TRBJ1-2,.,TRBV3-1,.,CASSHGYTNYGYTF,TGTGCCAGCAGCCATGGGTATACTAACTATGGCTACACCTTC
TRBJ1-5,.,TRBV11-3,many,CASSWRGTNQPQHF,TGTGCCAGCAGCTGGAGGGGAACCAATCAGCCCCAGCATTTT
TRBJ1-1,.,TRBV11-3,many,CASKSRETGYEQAFF,TGTGCCAGCAAATCCCGAGAGACAGGCTATGAACAGGCTTTCTTT
TRBJ1-6,.,TRBV6-1,many,CASSEAFDLSTLHF,TGTGCCAGCAGTGAAGCGTTCGATTTGTCGACCCTCCACTTT
TRBJ1-1,.,TRBV28,many,CASSTGGEAFF,TGTGCCAGCAGCACAGGAGGTGAAGCTTTCTTT
TRBJ1-2,.,TRBV11-2,many,CASSFAGGGGYTF,TGTGCCAGCAGCTTTGCCGGTGGTGGTGGCTACACCTTC
TRBJ1-5,.,TRBV20-1,.,CSARGRIGNQPQHF,TGCAGTGCTAGGGGGAGGATTGGAAATCAGCCCCAGCATTTT
TRBJ1-1,TRBD1,TRBV27,many,CASSWSGTGNTEAFF,TGTGCCAGCAGTTGGAGTGGGACAGGGAACACTGAAGCTTTCTTT
TRBJ2-3,.,TRBV6-1,.,CASNRAGGTDTQYF,TGTGCCAGCAACAGGGCGGGGGGCACAGATACGCAGTATTTT
TRBJ2-7,TRBD1,TRBV27,.,CASSLDRGLEQYF,TGTGCCAGCAGTCTGGACAGGGGGTTAGAGCAGTACTTC
TRBJ2-7,TRBD1,TRBV28,many,CASSPRDSSYEQYF,TGTGCCAGCAGCCCTAGGGACAGCTCCTACGAGCAGTACTTC